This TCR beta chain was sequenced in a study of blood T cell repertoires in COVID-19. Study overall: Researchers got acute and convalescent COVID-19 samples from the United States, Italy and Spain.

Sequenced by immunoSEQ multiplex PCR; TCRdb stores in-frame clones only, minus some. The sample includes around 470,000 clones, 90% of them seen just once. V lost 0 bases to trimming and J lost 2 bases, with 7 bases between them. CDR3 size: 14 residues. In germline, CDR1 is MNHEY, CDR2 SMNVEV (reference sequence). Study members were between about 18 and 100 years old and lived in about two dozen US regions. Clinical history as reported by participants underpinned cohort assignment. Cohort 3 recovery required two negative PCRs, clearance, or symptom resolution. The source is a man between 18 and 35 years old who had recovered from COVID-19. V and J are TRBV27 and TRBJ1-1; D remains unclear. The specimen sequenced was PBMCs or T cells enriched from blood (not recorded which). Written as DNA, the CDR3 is TGTGCCAGCAGTTTATCGCACAGCAACACTGAAGCTTTCTTT. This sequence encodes CASSLSHSNTEAFF.